Listed here are 28 T cell receptor beta chains from one sample, sequenced in a study of cytomegalovirus exposure and HLA in healthy donors. Vbeta (60) and Jbeta (13) primers were used in the PCR. Repertoires were generated with immunoSEQ multiplex PCR, while TCRdb's copy carries only in-frame clones and drops some. This sample has 150,000 to 200,000 clones; roughly 13% occur once, and the top ten carry about 7.8%. Specimen: PBMCs. All receptors come from a man in his fifties or sixties in good health and CMV-seropositive.

This clone showed up just a few times. This chain joins TRBV7-2 and TRBJ1-5, with D uncertain. The V end was cut by 5 bases, the J end by 1 base, with 9 bases between. The CDR3 extends over 14 amino acids. The germline CDR1 and CDR2 sequences are SGHTA and FQGNSA. This CDR3 reads CASSPRASNQPQHF. The CDR3 region has the DNA TGTGCCAGCAGCCCGCGGGCAAGCAATCAGCCCCAGCATTTT.

CDR3 amino acids: CASSPLETVNTEAFF. The CDR3 DNA reads TGTGCCAGCTCACCCCTGGAGACTGTGAACACTGAAGCTTTCTTT. The genes are TRBV18 and TRBJ1-1; no reliable D call. This CDR3 comprises 15 residues. The germline gives CDR1 KGHSH, CDR2 LQKENI. V lost 3 bases and J 0 bases, leaving 11 bases between the germline ends.

This clone was observed at least ten times. V gene TRBV7-9 combines with J gene TRBJ1-6; D unresolved. Germline lookup yields CDR1 SEHNR and CDR2 FQNEAQ (reference sequence). The CDR3 runs 15 residues. V dropped 3 bases and J dropped 4 bases, with 10 bases sitting between them. CDR3 in DNA: TGTGCCAGCAGCTTGTCGGCGGCATATAATTCACCCCTCCACTTT. Protein product: CASSLSAAYNSPLHF.

This clone was recorded a few times. The chain carries TRBV29-1 and TRBJ2-1; weak D call: TRBD1 (5 bases). Germline V gives CDR1 SQVTM, CDR2 ANQGSEA. This CDR3 is built from 12 residues. Trimming stripped 7 bases from V and 5 bases from J, with 12 bases between. The DNA of the CDR3 is TGCAGCGCCGGTAGGGGTAACAATGAGCAGTTCTTC. Translated, it gives CSAGRGNNEQFF.

This chain uses TRBV9 with TRBJ2-3; 12 bases fit TRBD2. V lost 4 bases, J lost 1 base, and 4 bases stayed unmatched. The germline V gene has CDR1 SGDLS and CDR2 YYNGEE. This CDR3 is built from 16 residues. The CDR3, as DNA: TGTGCCAGCAGCCCTCGACTAGCGGGGGGCACAGATACGCAGTATTTT. This encodes CASSPRLAGGTDTQYF.

The sample holds a few counts of this clone. Other nucleotide sequences in the sample specify the same CDR3. The V gene is TRBV5-4, the J gene TRBJ2-3, with 8 positions matching TRBD2. Trimming at V came to 4 bases and at J to 3 bases, leaving 4 bases not matched to a gene. Per germline, CDR1 SGHNT and CDR2 YYREEE (reference sequence). The CDR3 runs 14 residues. This chain's CDR3 is CASSPGTSTDTQYF. The CDR3 nucleotides read TGTGCCAGCAGCCCCGGGACTAGTACAGATACGCAGTATTTT.

This clone was counted a few times. Here the CDR3 reads CASSSSAGITGELFF. Written as DNA, the CDR3 is TGTGCCAGCAGTTCCTCGGCGGGGATCACCGGGGAGCTGTTTTTT. The gene calls are TRBV6-6 and TRBJ2-2; tentatively, D is TRBD2 (6 bases). CDR1 is MNHNY and CDR2 is SVGAGI in the germline V gene (reference sequence). The ends were cut back, 4 bases at V and 4 bases at J, with 13 bases in the middle. The CDR3 has 15 amino acids.

The rearrangement joins TRBV7-2 to TRBJ2-2, with 7 bases lining up with TRBD1. Germline V gene sequence: CDR1 SGHTA, CDR2 FQGNSA. The CDR3 spans 15 residues. V shed 5 bases, J shed 1 base, and the junction held 4 bases outside the gene matches. CDR3 region: CASSIRQGNTGELFF. CDR3 sequence (DNA): TGTGCCAGCAGCATTCGACAGGGGAACACCGGGGAGCTGTTTTTT.

This sequence joins TRBV28 and TRBJ2-3; 8 positions agree with TRBD1. There are 15 residues in the CDR3. Germline CDR1 and CDR2: MDHEN and SYDVKM. Unmatched junction bases numbered 7, after V lost 4 bases and J lost 4 bases. For the CDR3, the DNA is TGTGCCAGCAGTTCCGGACAGGGAATGGCAGATACGCAGTATTTT. Protein product: CASSSGQGMADTQYF.

This clone was observed a handful of times. V and J are TRBV5-6 and TRBJ2-7; 7 nucleotides line up with TRBD1. Trimming took 4 bases from V and 4 from J; bases not matched to a gene: 5. The CDR3 totals 13 residues. Germline assignment: CDR1 SGHDT and CDR2 YYEEEE. The CDR3 nucleotides read TGTGCCAGCAGCAGGGACAGAATGTACGAGCAGTACTTC. Its protein is CASSRDRMYEQYF. The entire variable domain, with the rest obtained from reference TRBV5-6 and TRBJ2-7, is as follows: DAGVTQSPTHLIKTRGQQVTLRCSPKSGHDTVSWYQQALGQGPQFIFQYYEEEERQRGNFPDRFSGHQFPNYSSELNVNALLLGDSALYLCASSRDRMYEQYFGPGTRLTVT.

This chain links TRBV9 with TRBJ2-1, with 9 positions matching TRBD1. Unmatched junction bases numbered 7, after V lost 3 bases and J lost 6 bases. Per germline, CDR1 SGDLS and CDR2 YYNGEE. This CDR3 has 15 amino acids. CDR3 in amino acids: CASSGSGTGSNEQFF. The CDR3, as DNA: TGTGCCAGCAGCGGATCCGGGACAGGGTCCAATGAGCAGTTCTTC.

The rearrangement joins TRBV27 to TRBJ2-5; the match to TRBD2 covers 8 bases. CDR3 length: 13 residues. V lost 5 bases and J lost 6; bases outside the gene matches: 5. Per germline, CDR1 MNHEY and CDR2 SMNVEV (reference sequence). CDR3 DNA: TGTGCCAGCAGTCGGGGGGGCGTACAGACCCAGTACTTC. As protein: CASSRGGVQTQYF.

This clone showed up just a few times. This sequence joins TRBV30 and TRBJ2-1, with D maybe TRBD1 (6 bases). Germline assignment: CDR1 GTSNPN and CDR2 SVGIG (reference sequence). V dropped 0 bases and J dropped 10 bases, with 19 bases sitting between them. The CDR3 spans 15 residues. In DNA form, the CDR3 reads TGTGCCTGGAGTGTGAGGGGGTCTCTGATAAAAGAGCAGTTCTTC. It specifies CAWSVRGSLIKEQFF.

The chain links TRBV28 to TRBJ1-5; D perhaps matches TRBD1 (6 bases). The CDR3 is 13 amino acids. V was trimmed by 8 bases and J by 5 bases, leaving 13 bases between them. CDR1 is MDHEN, CDR2 SYDVKM, per germline. The CDR3, as DNA: TGTGCCAGCCGGGAGGGGGGCGATCAGCCCCAGCATTTT. Protein sequence: CASREGGDQPQHF.

In its sample, this clone was seen once. This chain connects TRBV6-5 to TRBJ1-5; D remains ambiguous. CDR1 MNHEY and CDR2 SVGAGI come from the germline V gene. CDR3 length equals 16 residues. Trimming pared 4 bases from V and 0 bases from J, leaving 13 bases between. CDR3 DNA sequence: TGTGCCAGCAGTTCCGGAGGGATGGCTAGCAATCAGCCCCAGCATTTT. The encoded protein is CASSSGGMASNQPQHF.

There are a few counts of this clone. The chain uses TRBV11-2 and TRBJ1-5; 8 bases agree with TRBD1. The J segment lost 2 bases and the V segment lost 4 bases, leaving 7 bases of the junction unmatched. CDR1 and CDR2 from the germline V gene are SGHAT and FQNNGV. The CDR3 is 16 amino acids. The CDR3 bases are TGTGCCAGCAGCTCAATCGGACAGGGAGGCAATCAGCCCCAGCATTTT. Translation: CASSSIGQGGNQPQHF.

A few counts support this clone. The J gene is TRBJ2-5, the V gene TRBV5-6, with 9 nucleotides matching TRBD1. The V gene's germline CDR1 is SGHDT and CDR2 YYEEEE. CDR3 length: 14 residues. Trimming cost V 0 bases and J 3 bases; bases outside gene matches: 0. DNA for the CDR3: TGTGCCAGCAGCTTGGGGGACAGGGAAGAGACCCAGTACTTC. Translating gives CASSLGDREETQYF.

This clone was detected a few times. The V gene is TRBV7-8, the J gene TRBJ1-4; D uncertain. The CDR3 runs to 15 residues. The V gene lost 5 bases and the J gene lost 0 bases, with 10 bases spanning the gap. CDR1 and CDR2 (germline): SGHVS, FQNEAQ. CDR3 DNA: TGTGCCAGCAGCCAGTTTCTTTCAACTAATGAAAAACTGTTTTTT. Protein product: CASSQFLSTNEKLFF.

This clone was seen a few times. V gene TRBV4-1 combines with J gene TRBJ2-6, with no clear D. CDR1 is MGHRA and CDR2 is YSYEKL in the germline V gene. The V gene lost 2 bases and the J gene lost 2 bases, with 4 bases spanning the gap. The CDR3 runs 14 residues. Here the CDR3 reads CASSQLPGANVLTF. CDR3 in DNA: TGCGCCAGCAGCCAACTCCCTGGGGCCAACGTCCTGACTTTC.

V and J are TRBV7-2 and TRBJ2-2, with 7 bases lining up with TRBD2. Germline V gene lookup returns CDR1 SGHTA and CDR2 FQGNSA. The length of the CDR3 is 16 residues. Germline trimming cut 5 bases from V and 2 bases from J; bases unmatched to any gene: 8. CDR3 amino acids: CASSQQGGTNTGELFF. CDR3 sequence (DNA): TGTGCCAGCAGCCAGCAGGGAGGGACCAACACCGGGGAGCTGTTTTTT.

The genes are TRBV5-4 and TRBJ1-2; D ambiguous. Germline values: CDR1 SGHNT, CDR2 YYREEE (reference sequence). There are 14 residues in the CDR3. Trimming removed 1 base at V and 4 bases at J, with 11 bases between. For the CDR3, the DNA is TGTGCCAGCAGCTTGTCGCAGAGGTCCTATGGCTACACCTTC. Protein product: CASSLSQRSYGYTF.

Only a few counts were recorded for this clone. The chain combines TRBV9 with TRBJ1-2; D is undetermined. The CDR3 is 12 amino acids. Germline V gene lookup returns CDR1 SGDLS and CDR2 YYNGEE. Trimming left V 4 bases short and J 8 bases short, with 12 bases between. The DNA of the CDR3 is TGTGCCAGCAGCCCCTACACCGGGGGCTACACCTTC. Its translation is CASSPYTGGYTF.

This clone was observed a handful of times. The J gene is TRBJ1-2, the V gene TRBV6-6; D unresolved. This CDR3 spans 14 amino acids. Deletions cut 7 bases from V and 0 bases from J, with 12 bases between. Germline lookup yields CDR1 MNHNY and CDR2 SVGAGI (reference sequence). The CDR3: CASITTPANYGYTF. In DNA, the CDR3 is TGTGCCAGCATCACCACCCCGGCTAACTATGGCTACACCTTC.

The V gene is TRBV23-1, the J gene TRBJ1-4, with D possibly being TRBD1 (6 bases). TRBV23-1 has ORF status, its function being uncertain. Between the trimmed V and J ends, which lost 4 bases and 5 bases, there was a span of 20 bases. The CDR3 has 17 residues. DNA for the CDR3: TGCGCCAGCAGTCCTCCCCGTGGACAGCCTCGGAATGAAAAACTGTTTTTT. It yields the protein CASSPPRGQPRNEKLFF.

A few counts support this clone. The rearrangement uses TRBV5-1 and TRBJ2-2, with D unresolved. CDR3 size: 13 residues. Germline V gene data show CDR1 as SGHRS and CDR2 as YFSETQ. V was clipped by 3 bases and J by 4 bases, with 7 bases between them. CDR3 nucleotides: TGCGCCAGCAGCTACATGGTCACCGGGGAGCTGTTTTTT. It codes for CASSYMVTGELFF.

The rearrangement uses TRBV11-3 and TRBJ2-5; TRBD1 aligns across 8 bases. CDR1 SGHNT and CDR2 YENEEA come from the germline V gene. Germline trimming cut 4 bases from V and 3 bases from J; bases unmatched to any gene: 4. The CDR3 is 14 amino acids. CDR3 sequence (DNA): TGTGCCAGCAGCTGGACAGGGCGAAAAGAGACCCAGTACTTC. It is translated as CASSWTGRKETQYF. Supplemented by reference TRBV11-3 and TRBJ2-5, the full variable domain reads EAGVVQSPRYKIIEKKQPVAFWCNPISGHNTLYWYLQNLGQGPELLIRYENEEAVDDSQLPKDRFSAERLKGVDSTLKIQPAELGDSAVYLCASSWTGRKETQYFGPGTRLLVL.

This rearrangement joins TRBV5-6 to TRBJ2-7, with D hard to call. V lost 0 bases, J lost 3 bases, and 7 bases lay in between. The CDR3 spans 13 residues. Germline V gene sequence: CDR1 SGHDT, CDR2 YYEEEE. CDR3 in DNA: TGTGCCAGCAGCTTGGCCTACGGCTACGAGCAGTACTTC. It codes for CASSLAYGYEQYF.

This clone was seen a handful of times. The chain uses TRBV2 and TRBJ2-3, with TRBD2 matching 7 bases. The CDR3 extends over 13 amino acids. From germline, CDR1 is SNHLY and CDR2 FYNNEI. Trimming took 8 bases from V and 4 from J; bases not matched to a gene: 6. CDR3 nucleotide sequence: TGTGCCAGCTTAAGCGGGGCGGCAGATACGCAGTATTTT. Amino acids: CASLSGAADTQYF.